The source of this TCR beta chain is a study of blood T cell repertoires in COVID-19. The V gene's germline CDR1 is SGHRS and CDR2 YFSETQ. CDR3 length: 15 residues. V dropped 4 bases and J dropped 5 bases, with 18 bases sitting between them. Only in-frame clones appear in the TCRdb table, and some are missing; sequencing was by immunoSEQ multiplex PCR. Altogether approximately 470,000 clones are present, around 90% being singletons, with the ten largest covering about 0.65%. The V and J genes are TRBV5-1 and TRBJ1-1; no firm D call. The clonotype comes from a woman in her late teens or twenties who had recovered from COVID-19. The source material was PBMCs or T cells enriched from blood (not recorded which). The CDR3, as DNA: TGCGCCAGCAGCCCACGGTATGCGGAGGGTACTGAAGCTTTCTTT. Translating it yields CASSPRYAEGTEAFF.